Shown below are 27 T cell receptor beta chains from a single sample sequenced in a study of cytomegalovirus exposure and HLA in healthy donors. Use of 60 Vbeta and 13 Jbeta primers characterized the PCR. Sequencing was performed with immunoSEQ multiplex PCR; in TCRdb, only in-frame clones are kept and a portion is missing. The sample carries approximately 200,000 clones, more than 70% recorded once. Material for sequencing was PBMCs. These receptor sequences come from a boy younger than 18 in good health and CMV-seronegative.

This sequence joins TRBV5-8 and TRBJ2-4; a weak D match, TRBD2 (7 bases). Germline-derived CDR1 and CDR2 are SGHTS and YDEGEE. This CDR3 comprises 16 residues. With 2 bases removed from V and 1 base from J, the gap between germline ends came to 13 bases. CDR3 in DNA: TGTGCCAGCAGCTTTCGGGGGGCAGGGGCCAAAAACATTCAGTACTTC. This codes for CASSFRGAGAKNIQYF.

This sequence joins TRBV11-2 and TRBJ2-2, with TRBD1 as a possible D gene (5 bases). This CDR3 has 19 residues. Germline V gene lookup returns CDR1 SGHAT and CDR2 FQNNGV. V was trimmed by 2 bases and J by 0 bases, leaving 19 bases between them. CDR3 sequence (DNA): TGTGCCAGCAGCTTATTGGTCAAAGTGACAGTCGCGAACACCGGGGAGCTGTTTTTT. It translates to CASSLLVKVTVANTGELFF.

In its sample, this clone was seen once. The gene calls are TRBV7-9 and TRBJ2-1; 10 nucleotides agree with TRBD2. The germline V gene encodes CDR1 SEHNR and CDR2 FQNEAQ (reference sequence). V lost 1 base, J lost 5 bases, and 8 bases stayed unmatched. The CDR3 consists of 17 residues. The DNA of the CDR3 is TGTGCCAGCAGCTTAGGCCCGTGGACTAGCGGAGACAATGAGCAGTTCTTC. Translation: CASSLGPWTSGDNEQFF.

This clone was seen once. The V call is TRBV4-1, the J call TRBJ1-5; D might be TRBD1 (6 bases). V shed 0 bases and J shed 6 bases, with 15 bases lying between them. Per germline, CDR1 MGHRA and CDR2 YSYEKL. The CDR3 is made up of 16 amino acids. The DNA for the CDR3 is TGCGCCAGCAGCCAAGATTTGGAAAGAGGGGGTCAGCCCCAGCATTTT. Residues: CASSQDLERGGQPQHF.

This clone was observed a single time. J is TRBJ2-7 and V is TRBV4-1; D may be TRBD1 (6 bases). Germline lookup yields CDR1 MGHRA and CDR2 YSYEKL. V lost 0 bases and J lost 6, with 21 bases in between. This CDR3 spans 17 amino acids. The CDR3 nucleotides read TGCGCCAGCAGCCAAGATGCGGCGGCGGGCCAGGGGCGCGAGCAGTACTTC. It specifies CASSQDAAAGQGREQYF.

The chain joins TRBV5-4 to TRBJ2-6, with a tentative D call TRBD1 (6 bases). Germline CDR1 reads SGHNT; CDR2 reads YYREEE (reference sequence). V shed 3 bases and J shed 0 bases, with 13 bases lying between them. This CDR3 contains 17 residues. The CDR3 loop is CASSSKTGLSGANVLTF. Here the CDR3 DNA reads TGTGCCAGCAGCTCGAAGACAGGTCTCTCTGGGGCCAACGTCCTGACTTTC.

This clone was found once. The chain is built from TRBV29-1 and TRBJ1-1; D unclear. Germline CDR1 and CDR2: SQVTM and ANQGSEA. V lost 6 bases and J 4 bases, leaving 15 bases between the germline ends. This CDR3 region has 13 residues. The CDR3 sequence is CSVPAVPTTEAFF. The CDR3 nucleotides read TGCAGCGTGCCCGCAGTTCCCACCACTGAAGCTTTCTTT.

The CDR3, as DNA: TGTGCCAGCAGTAGCAGGGGGACAGGGTACACTGAAGCTTTCTTT. It encodes CASSSRGTGYTEAFF. V usage is TRBV6-5 and J usage is TRBJ1-1, with 9 bases that match TRBD1. Germline V lookup: CDR1 MNHEY, CDR2 SVGAGI. V shed 5 bases and J 3 bases; nucleotides not matched to a gene: 7. The CDR3 is 15 residues long.

The rearrangement joins TRBV2 to TRBJ1-5, with 7 bases matching TRBD1. The CDR3 length is 20 residues. The germline gives CDR1 SNHLY, CDR2 FYNNEI. Losses at the gene ends were 2 bases for V and 3 bases for J; bases not matched to a gene: 19. Here the CDR3 reads CASSELRTGGFQWNNQPQHF. The CDR3 region has the DNA TGTGCCAGCAGTGAATTGCGGACAGGTGGGTTCCAATGGAACAATCAGCCCCAGCATTTT.

This chain connects TRBV6-5 to TRBJ2-1, with TRBD2 as a possible D gene (5 bases). V dropped 4 bases and J dropped 4 bases, with 17 bases sitting between them. There are 16 residues in the CDR3. The germline V gene has CDR1 MNHEY and CDR2 SVGAGI. The CDR3 is CASSSGGLSQYNEQFF. CDR3 DNA: TGTGCCAGCAGTTCCGGAGGACTTTCCCAGTACAATGAGCAGTTCTTC.

The chain uses TRBV6-5 and TRBJ2-7, with D possibly matching TRBD1 (5 bases). From germline, CDR1 is MNHEY and CDR2 SVGAGI. The CDR3 length is 13 residues. V lost 2 bases, J lost 2 bases, and 7 bases lay in between. CDR3 protein: CASSYQGTYEQYF. The CDR3 nucleotides are TGTGCCAGCAGTTACCAGGGTACCTACGAGCAGTACTTC.

The J gene is TRBJ2-1, the V gene TRBV14; 9 bases fit TRBD2. Germline CDR1 reads SGHDN; CDR2 reads FVKESK. The CDR3 consists of 14 residues. The V segment lost 4 bases and the J segment 5 bases; nucleotides outside the gene matches: 3. The CDR3 spells CASSPAGGNNEQFF. The CDR3 DNA follows: TGTGCCAGCAGCCCAGCGGGGGGAAACAATGAGCAGTTCTTC. The variable domain in full, with the rest retrieved from reference TRBV14 and TRBJ2-1, is EAGVTQFPSHSVIEKGQTVTLRCDPISGHDNLYWYRRVMGKEIKFLLHFVKESKQDESGMPNNRFLAERTGGTYSTLKVQPAELEDSGVYFCASSPAGGNNEQFFGPGTRLTVL.

The chain links TRBV9 to TRBJ2-5, with 7 bases matching TRBD1. V trimming: 3 bases; J trimming: 4 bases; junction bases outside the gene matches: 12. Per the germline V gene, CDR1 is SGDLS and CDR2 is YYNGEE. CDR3 size: 16 residues. For the CDR3, the DNA is TGTGCCAGCAGCGAACGGGACAGTTCCTTTGGAGAGACCCAGTACTTC. It is translated as CASSERDSSFGETQYF.

This clone was recorded a few times. This chain links TRBV5-1 with TRBJ2-7, with 7 bases fitting TRBD1. This CDR3 comprises 13 residues. Germline-derived CDR1 and CDR2 are SGHRS and YFSETQ. Trimming took 4 bases from V and 6 from J; bases not matched to a gene: 7. CDR3 DNA sequence: TGCGCCAGCAGCCCGACAGGGAAGGGCGAGCAGTACTTC. It translates to CASSPTGKGEQYF.

V gene TRBV10-3 combines with J gene TRBJ2-7; the match to TRBD2 covers 9 bases. CDR3 length: 15 amino acids. Germline values: CDR1 ENHRY, CDR2 SYGVKD. With V trimmed by 2 bases and J by 6 bases, 8 bases remained unmatched. CDR3 amino acids: CAISEINSGSFEQYF. The CDR3 nucleotides read TGTGCCATCAGTGAGATAAATAGCGGGAGTTTCGAGCAGTACTTC.

This clone was observed a handful of times. A junction end diverges from the germline sequence, so it may reflect a read error. The rearrangement joins TRBV7-7 to TRBJ1-1; unclear D gene. This CDR3 has 13 residues. Germline CDR1 and CDR2: SSHAT and FNYEAQ (reference sequence). In DNA, the CDR3 is TGTGCTAGCAGCGCACAAATGAACACTGAAGCTTTCTTT. Translating gives CASSAQMNTEAFF.

This clone was picked up one time. In DNA form, the CDR3 reads TGTGCCAGCAAAGGACTGATTAAAGAGACCCAGTACTTC. Residues: CASKGLIKETQYF. V usage is TRBV6-5 and J usage is TRBJ2-5; perhaps TRBD2 as D (5 bases). From germline, CDR1 is MNHEY and CDR2 SVGAGI. CDR3 length equals 13 residues. With 7 bases removed from V and 3 bases from J, the gap between germline ends came to 12 bases.

This rearrangement joins TRBV10-3 to TRBJ1-2; 8 bases match TRBD1. CDR3 length: 13 residues. Per germline, CDR1 ENHRY and CDR2 SYGVKD. Losses at the gene ends were 3 bases for V and 7 bases for J; bases not matched to a gene: 4. CDR3 residues: CAISEPTGGGYTF. CDR3 DNA sequence: TGTGCCATCAGTGAACCTACAGGGGGTGGCTACACCTTC.

J is TRBJ2-5 and V is TRBV5-4; 7 bases match TRBD1. The J segment lost 2 bases and the V segment lost 3 bases, leaving 10 bases of the junction unmatched. CDR3 length equals 16 residues. CDR1 and CDR2 (germline): SGHNT, YYREEE (reference sequence). CDR3 region: CASSYGQAPLQETQYF. CDR3 nucleotide sequence: TGTGCCAGCAGCTACGGACAGGCCCCCTTACAAGAGACCCAGTACTTC. The complete variable domain, with remaining parts taken from reference TRBV5-4 and TRBJ2-5, reads ETGVTQSPTHLIKTRGQQVTLRCSSQSGHNTVSWYQQALGQGPQFIFQYYREEENGRGNFPPRFSGLQFPNYSSELNVNALELDDSALYLCASSYGQAPLQETQYFGPGTRLLVL.

This clone was observed a single time. Germline and junction disagree at one end, which may indicate a read error. The J gene is TRBJ2-7, the V gene TRBV6-5; the D gene is possibly TRBD1 (5 bases). CDR3 length: 13 amino acids. Germline-derived CDR1 and CDR2 are MNHEY and SVGAGI. The CDR3 sequence: CASSYRGWGEQSF. CDR3 nucleotides: TGTGCCAGCAGTTACCGTGGGTGGGGCGAGCAGTCCTTC.

V gene TRBV30 combines with J gene TRBJ1-1; the D gene is possibly TRBD1 (6 bases). The length of the CDR3 is 17 residues. Germline lookup yields CDR1 GTSNPN and CDR2 SVGIG (reference sequence). Trimming stripped 2 bases from V and 7 bases from J, with 26 bases between. Written as DNA, the CDR3 is TGTGCCTGGAGTAGCGTTAGTAAACAGGGAATTGGCCGTGAAGCTTTCTTT. Amino acids: CAWSSVSKQGIGREAFF.

The chain combines TRBV6-5 with TRBJ1-1; no reliable D call. Trimming took off 10 bases at V and 0 bases at J, with 6 bases between the two ends. From germline, CDR1 is MNHEY and CDR2 SVGAGI. The CDR3 is 11 residues long. The CDR3 DNA is TGTGCCACAGTTATGAACACTGAAGCTTTCTTT. This translates into CATVMNTEAFF.

V gene TRBV19 combines with J gene TRBJ1-1, with a tentative D call TRBD1 (5 bases). V lost 7 bases and J lost 4, with 10 bases in between. Germline CDR1 is LNHDA and CDR2 is SQIVND (reference sequence). The CDR3 covers 12 residues. CDR3 bases: TGTGCCAGTATCTCGGGGGGCACTGAAGCTTTCTTT. It codes for CASISGGTEAFF.

A word on this clone: Sequence at one end of the junction differs from germline and may be a read error. The chain carries TRBV7-7 and TRBJ2-1; TRBD2 matches at 14 bases. Germline loops: CDR1 SSHAT, CDR2 FNYEAQ (reference sequence). CDR3 length equals 18 residues. The CDR3 DNA sequence: TGTGCTAGCAGCTTAGGGACTAGCGGGAGTTTAGGTGGTGGAGAGCAGTTCTTC. Translation gives CASSLGTSGSLGGGEQFF.

As regards this clone: Other DNA sequences within the sample encode an identical CDR3. This chain's CDR3 is CASSLALAGGQETQYF. In DNA form, the CDR3 reads TGTGCCAGCAGCTTAGCGCTGGCGGGAGGGCAAGAGACCCAGTACTTC. V and J are TRBV7-9 and TRBJ2-5, with TRBD2 identical over 9 bases. The CDR3 loop spans 16 amino acids. Germline V gene sequence: CDR1 SEHNR, CDR2 FQNEAQ (reference sequence). The junction had 4 bases not matched to a gene; V was cut back by 0 bases and J by 2 bases.

V is TRBV6-1 and J is TRBJ1-5; D possibly corresponds to TRBD1 (5 bases). CDR1 is MNHNS, CDR2 SASEGT, per germline. V was pared by 4 bases and J by 10 bases, with 14 bases between. This CDR3 has 13 amino acids. CDR3 coding DNA: TGTGCCAGCAGTGCGGCAGGACACCCTCCCCAGCATTTT. Translation gives CASSAAGHPPQHF.

CDR3: CASSYFGVNTEAFF. As DNA, the CDR3 is TGTGCCAGCAGTTACTTCGGGGTGAACACTGAAGCTTTCTTT. The chain is built from TRBV6-6 and TRBJ1-1; no clear D gene. Trimming left V 1 base short and J 0 bases short, with 6 bases between. The CDR3 covers 14 residues. CDR1 and CDR2 from the germline V gene are MNHNY and SVGAGI (reference sequence).